A selection of T cell receptor beta chains follows, all from one sample in a study of vaccination effects on CD4 cells after COVID-19. The method was immunoSEQ multiplex PCR; TCRdb's version includes in-frame clones alone and lacks a portion of them. The sample holds around 45,000 clones, roughly 79% seen once. Their antigens remain unidentified. The input for sequencing was CD4+ T cells from PBMCs cultured with SARS-CoV-2 spike peptides, taken before COVID-19 vaccination. Source of these receptors: a human donor who received a COVID-19 vaccine. The CDR3 runs from the conserved cysteine through the conserved F or W. The D gene is left open where the match is weak. Not all rows give a size; the values are once, few, many and, for expanded clones, a class.

>.|TRBJ2-5|TRBV6-5|.
TGTGCCAGCAATTTTTTAGTGGAGACCCAGTACTTC
CASNFLVETQYF
>.|TRBJ2-1|TRBV29-1|.
TGCAGCGTCGGATTGGGGGGACGCTCCTACAATGAGCAGTTCTTC
CSVGLGGRSYNEQFF
>.|TRBJ1-5|TRBV4-3|.
TGCGCCAGCAGCCAACTCCTCGGGCCGAGGGAGGATCAGCCCCAGCATTTT
CASSQLLGPREDQPQHF
>TRBD1|TRBJ2-3|TRBV18|.
TGTGCCAGCTCACTAACGACAGGGTTCAGGACAGATACGCAGTATTTT
CASSLTTGFRTDTQYF
>.|TRBJ2-1|TRBV7-9|few
TGTGCCAGCAGCTTAGTCTTGGTATCCAATGAGCAGTTCTTC
CASSLVLVSNEQFF
>.|TRBJ2-5|TRBV5-6|few
TGTGCCAGCATTAAGAGGGGAACCGAGACCCAGTACTTC
CASIKRGTETQYF
>.|TRBJ2-5|TRBV7-2|once
TGTGCCAGCAGCATAGAGACCCAGTACTTC
CASSIETQYF
>TRBD1|TRBJ1-1|TRBV7-8|few
TGTGCCAGCAGCTTTACAGGGGGGACTGAAGCTTTCTTT
CASSFTGGTEAFF
>TRBD2|TRBJ2-5|TRBV27|.
TGTGCCAGCAGTTTATTGCCTAGCGGGGGGGCCTGGGAGACCCAGTACTTC
CASSLLPSGGAWETQYF
>TRBD1|TRBJ1-1|TRBV18|.
TGTGCCAGCTCAATTCAGGGGGGGAACACTGAAGCTTTCTTT
CASSIQGGNTEAFF
>.|TRBJ1-4|TRBV7-2|once
TGTGCCAGCAGCCAACGGACCGTTGCAACTAATGAAAAACTGTTTTTT
CASSQRTVATNEKLFF
>.|TRBJ2-6|TRBV7-6|.
TGTGCCAGCAGGGCGGCTATGAACTCTGGGGCCAACGTCCTGACTTTC
CASRAAMNSGANVLTF
>.|TRBJ2-5|TRBV5-6|few
TGTGCCAGCAGCTTTTCAACGGAGACCCAGTACTTC
CASSFSTETQYF
>.|TRBJ1-1|TRBV29-1|few
TGCAGCGTTGAAGGTCTGAACACTGAAGCTTTCTTT
CSVEGLNTEAFF
>.|TRBJ1-1|TRBV10-2|once
TGCGCCAGCAGTGAGTCGATGTACACTGAAGCTTTCTTT
CASSESMYTEAFF
>.|TRBJ2-2|TRBV3-1/TRBV3-2|few
TGTGCCAGCACCCAAACCGGGGAGCTGTTTTTT
CASTQTGELFF
>TRBD1|TRBJ2-1|TRBV27|few
TGTGCCAGCAGCCGCCTACCGGGACAGGGCTCGAATGAGCAGTTCTTC
CASSRLPGQGSNEQFF
>.|TRBJ1-5|TRBV9|.
TGTGCCAGCAGCGTAGCGGGTACCAGCAATCAGCCCCAGCATTTT
CASSVAGTSNQPQHF
>.|TRBJ1-2|TRBV6-6|.
TGTGCCAGCAGTTACGGCGTCGGTGATGGCTACACCTTC
CASSYGVGDGYTF
>.|TRBJ1-1|TRBV7-9|.
TGTGCCAGCAGACTGGACGGAACTTTCACTGAAGCTTTCTTT
CASRLDGTFTEAFF
>TRBD2|TRBJ2-4|TRBV4-2|.
TGTGCCAGCAGCCAAGATTCGGGCGGGGGGGCGACGGCCAAAAACATTCAGTACTTC
CASSQDSGGGATAKNIQYF
>.|TRBJ1-3|TRBV5-4|.
TGTGCCAGCAACCCGCGGGGGGCTGGAAACACCATATATTTT
CASNPRGAGNTIYF
>.|TRBJ2-5|TRBV7-2|.
TGTGCCAGCAGATCAGACAGGACCTTCCAAGAGACCCAGTACTTC
CASRSDRTFQETQYF
>.|TRBJ2-5|TRBV7-2|once
TGTGCCAGCAGCTTAACCCGTTCGCAAGAGACCCAGTACTTC
CASSLTRSQETQYF
>.|TRBJ1-1|TRBV6-2/TRBV6-3|.
TGTGCCAGCAGTTCACACAGGAGGGCGGGCACTGAAGCTTTCTTT
CASSSHRRAGTEAFF
>.|TRBJ2-2|TRBV9|few
TGTGCCAGCAACAGGGCAGGCGGGGAGCTGTTTTTT
CASNRAGGELFF
>.|TRBJ2-2|TRBV7-7|few
TGTGCCAGCAGCTTAGACACCGGGGAGCTGTTTTTT
CASSLDTGELFF
>.|TRBJ1-3|TRBV6-4|.
TGTGCCAGCAGTGACGTCGCCGGGGCAGGCGGAAACACCATATATTTT
CASSDVAGAGGNTIYF
>.|TRBJ2-2|TRBV7-3|once
TGTGCCAGCAGCCCCGCAGGGGGGGACACCGGGGAGCTGTTTTTT
CASSPAGGDTGELFF
>TRBD1|TRBJ2-3|TRBV9|.
TGTGCCAGCAGCGTAGTAACAGGGGGCAGAACAGATACGCAGTATTTT
CASSVVTGGRTDTQYF
>TRBD2|TRBJ2-1|TRBV27|.
TGTGCCAGCAGTTTTAGCGGGGGGTACAATGAGCAGTTCTTC
CASSFSGGYNEQFF
>TRBD1|TRBJ1-5|TRBV27|.
TGTGCCAGCAGTCCCACGGACAGGGCGTATCAGCCCCAGCATTTT
CASSPTDRAYQPQHF
>TRBD1|TRBJ2-5|TRBV9|once
TGTGCCAGCAGCCCGCGTCGGACAGGGGAAGAGACCCAGTACTTC
CASSPRRTGEETQYF
>.|TRBJ1-1|TRBV18|.
TGTGCCAGCTCACAGGGGGTGGAGAACACTGAAGCTTTCTTT
CASSQGVENTEAFF
>.|TRBJ1-1|TRBV6-2/TRBV6-3|.
TGTGCCAGCAGTTATGGCTACGGGACACGCGAAGCTTTCTTT
CASSYGYGTREAFF
>.|TRBJ1-5|TRBV30|.
TGTGCCTGGAGGGGGGGGACTAATCAGCCCCAGCATTTT
CAWRGGTNQPQHF
>.|TRBJ1-4|TRBV5-1|few
TGCGCCAGCAGCTCCCCAGGGCGACAAGAAAAACTGTTTTTT
CASSSPGRQEKLFF
>TRBD1|TRBJ1-4|TRBV6-5|few
TGTGCCAGCAGTTACTCATCGGGACAGGGCAATGAAAAACTGTTTTTT
CASSYSSGQGNEKLFF
>.|TRBJ1-6|TRBV30|.
TGTGCCTGGAGTGTGTCGCAGGGACCAAATTCACCCCTCCACTTT
CAWSVSQGPNSPLHF
>.|TRBJ2-2|TRBV7-3|.
TGTGCCAGCAGCCCAAGATTGGAATATTACGGGGAATCCACCGGGGAGCTGTTTTTT
CASSPRLEYYGESTGELFF
>.|TRBJ1-3|TRBV2|few
TGTGCCAGCAGTGTGGGCGCTGGAAACACCATATATTTT
CASSVGAGNTIYF
>TRBD1|TRBJ1-5|TRBV7-2|.
TGTGCCAGCAGCTGGACCGGGGACAGGACTCAGCCCCAGCATTTT
CASSWTGDRTQPQHF
>.|TRBJ2-4|TRBV11-2|.
TGTGCCAGCAGCTTAGTATCGGGGTACGGCAAAAACATTCAGTACTTC
CASSLVSGYGKNIQYF
>.|TRBJ2-2|TRBV6-2/TRBV6-3|.
TGTGCCAGCAACCCCGGGATGGGGGAGCTGTTTTTT
CASNPGMGELFF
>TRBD2|TRBJ2-3|TRBV18|.
TGTGCCAGCTCGGCTAGCGGGGAAGATACGCAGTATTTT
CASSASGEDTQYF